The next 28 T cell receptor beta chains were all read from a single sample in a study of T-cell memory formation after mild COVID-19. TCRdb independently ran MiXCR on the 5' RACE reads; one entry per CDR3 protein. The sample shows under 300,000 distinct CDR3 sequences, approximately 9% of them seen only once. What was sequenced was PBMCs or a T cell subset sorted from them (not recorded which). The receptors were gathered from a man in his late teens or twenties who had mild COVID-19 (a few samples of this study predate the infection). Cell type and time point are not known.

The chain employs TRBV5-6 and TRBJ2-7; D may be TRBD1 (7 bases). The V and J ends lost 2 bases and 5 bases respectively, with 14 bases between them. Germline CDR1 and CDR2: SGHDT and YYEEEE. The CDR3 covers 14 residues. CDR3 in DNA: TGTGCCAGCAGCTTCAGACAGGGACTCCACGAGCAGTACTTC. It specifies CASSFRQGLHEQYF.

The table lists this clonotype with a few counts. The CDR3 DNA reads TGTGCCAGCAGCGTGGGGCTAGCGGGGGCCTTACCCCGCACAGATACGCAGTATTTT. It translates to CASSVGLAGALPRTDTQYF. The chain carries TRBV9 and TRBJ2-3, with TRBD2 identical over 10 bases. The V gene end was trimmed by 2 bases and the J gene end by 1 base; junction bases not matched to a gene: 13. Germline values: CDR1 SGDLS, CDR2 YYNGEE. This CDR3 has 19 residues.

This clonotype was observed a few times. The chain employs TRBV15 and TRBJ1-2, with 9 bases identical to TRBD1. Germline lookup yields CDR1 LNHNV and CDR2 YYDKDF (reference sequence). The CDR3 runs 15 residues. With V trimmed by 4 bases and J by 0 bases, 3 bases remained unmatched. CDR3 bases: TGTGCCACCAGCACCGGGGACAGGGCTAACTATGGCTACACCTTC. Translation gives CATSTGDRANYGYTF.

In its sample, this clonotype was seen a few times. V is TRBV20-1 and J is TRBJ2-3; the match to TRBD1 covers 7 bases. The junction had 1 base not matched to a gene; V was cut back by 0 bases and J by 1 base. The CDR3 runs 14 residues. Germline V CDR1 and CDR2: DFQATT, SNEGSKA (reference sequence). The CDR3 reads CSARDQGGTDTQYF. The CDR3 bases are TGCAGTGCTAGAGATCAGGGGGGCACAGATACGCAGTATTTT.

This clonotype was seen only a few times. CDR3 nucleotides: TGTGCCAGCAGGGGGGGCAGGGTATTCTACAATGAGCAGTTCTTC. It codes for CASRGGRVFYNEQFF. J is TRBJ2-1 and V is TRBV6-9; D is possibly TRBD1 or TRBD2 (6 bases each). Germline CDR1 MNHGY, CDR2 SVAAGI. The CDR3 is made up of 15 amino acids. V shed 6 bases and J shed 3 bases, with 15 bases lying between them.

This chain uses TRBV20-1 with TRBJ2-7, with TRBD1 matching 7 bases. The length of the CDR3 is 13 residues. Germline values: CDR1 DFQATT, CDR2 SNEGSKA (reference sequence). J lost 2 bases, V lost 3 bases, and 4 bases had no gene match. In DNA form, the CDR3 reads TGCAGTGCTAGGTCCAGGGGGACCTACGAGCAGTACTTC. Amino acids: CSARSRGTYEQYF.

In its sample, this clonotype was seen a few times. V and J are TRBV6-2 or TRBV6-3 and TRBJ1-1, with D maybe TRBD1 (6 bases). The CDR3 runs to 13 residues. Germline lookup yields CDR1 MNHEY and CDR2 SVGEGT. V was trimmed by 5 bases and J by 5 bases, leaving 12 bases between them. The CDR3: CASSHGGRTEAFF. The CDR3 coding sequence is TGTGCCAGCAGTCACGGGGGGCGAACTGAAGCTTTCTTT.

This clonotype was recorded a few times. The CDR3 reads CASSLWGGASGANVLTF. CDR3 nucleotide sequence: TGTGCCAGCAGCCTTTGGGGGGGGGCGTCTGGGGCCAACGTCCTGACTTTC. The chain has TRBV7-3 and TRBJ2-6; D is possibly TRBD2 (7 bases). The CDR3 length is 17 residues. Germline V gene lookup returns CDR1 SGHTA and CDR2 FQGTGA. Trimming took 5 bases from V and 1 from J, leaving 15 bases between them.

This clonotype was seen a few times. The chain combines TRBV5-1 with TRBJ2-2; possible D gene TRBD1, 5 bases. The germline V and J ends were trimmed by 6 bases and 1 base, with 13 bases remaining between them. The CDR3 consists of 15 residues. Germline V gene sequence: CDR1 SGHRS, CDR2 YFSETQ. CDR3 bases: TGCGCCAGCACCAACTTAGGACAGAACACCGGGGAGCTGTTTTTT. Translation: CASTNLGQNTGELFF. Complete variable domain (other parts from reference TRBV5-1 and TRBJ2-2): KAGVTQTPRYLIKTRGQQVTLSCSPISGHRSVSWYQQTPGQGLQFLFEYFSETQRNKGNFPGRFSGRQFSNSRSEMNVSTLELGDSALYLCASTNLGQNTGELFFGEGSRLTVL.

This clonotype occurred a few times. V and J are TRBV20-1 and TRBJ2-7, with 11 bases matching TRBD2. Germline V gene sequence: CDR1 DFQATT, CDR2 SNEGSKA (reference sequence). The CDR3 contains 13 residues. The V gene end was trimmed by 5 bases and the J gene end by 4 bases; junction bases not matched to a gene: 4. CDR3 nucleotide sequence: TGCAGTGCTCCAACTAGCGGGGGATACGAGCAGTACTTC. Its protein is CSAPTSGGYEQYF.

This clonotype has more than one count but fewer than ten. The genes are TRBV4-2 and TRBJ2-2, with 7 nucleotides matching TRBD2. Germline loops: CDR1 LGHNA, CDR2 YNFKEQ. This CDR3 has 15 residues. J was trimmed by 7 bases and V by 4 bases; bases with no gene match: 9. CDR3 coding DNA: TGTGCCAGCAGCCCCAGGCTACTAGCGATCGGGGAGCTGTTTTTT. It codes for CASSPRLLAIGELFF.

This chain joins TRBV5-1 and TRBJ1-2; D is uncertain. V was pared by 1 base and J by 3 bases, with 10 bases between. Germline V CDR1 and CDR2: SGHRS, YFSETQ. The CDR3 length is 14 residues. Here the CDR3 DNA reads TGCGCCAGCAGCTTGATACCCGGGCACTATGGCTACACCTTC. Its protein product is CASSLIPGHYGYTF.

This clonotype has at least ten counts. The chain is built from TRBV15 and TRBJ2-6, with D perhaps matching TRBD1 (5 bases). Trimming stripped 4 bases from V and 2 bases from J, with 12 bases between. Germline assignment: CDR1 LNHNV and CDR2 YYDKDF (reference sequence). The CDR3 runs 16 residues. CDR3 bases: TGTGCCACCAGCACCCATGGGGCGGCTGGGGCCAACGTCCTGACTTTC. Amino acid sequence: CATSTHGAAGANVLTF.

V gene TRBV9 combines with J gene TRBJ2-7, with TRBD2 matching over 8 bases. The CDR3 runs 15 residues. V was pared by 0 bases and J by 2 bases, with 4 bases of the junction left unmatched. Germline assignment: CDR1 SGDLS and CDR2 YYNGEE. In nucleotides, the CDR3 is TGTGCCAGCAGCGTAGCTGTAGCGGGGCCCTACGAGCAGTACTTC. As protein: CASSVAVAGPYEQYF.

There are a few counts of this clonotype. The chain combines TRBV20-1 with TRBJ1-2; D is unclear. Deletions cut 0 bases from V and 9 bases from J, with 14 bases between. This CDR3 spans 13 amino acids. CDR1 DFQATT and CDR2 SNEGSKA come from the germline V gene (reference sequence). CDR3 sequence reads: CSARDGRTESYTF. CDR3 DNA: TGCAGTGCTAGAGATGGTCGTACCGAAAGCTACACCTTC.

There are a few counts of this clonotype. The rearrangement links TRBV18 to TRBJ2-7; no clear D. The CDR3 consists of 11 residues. Looked up from germline, CDR1 is KGHSH and CDR2 is LQKENI. Trimming removed 8 bases at V and 6 bases at J, with 11 bases between. CDR3 bases: TGTGCCAGCGAGCGCTATGGCGAGCAGTACTTC. Translation: CASERYGEQYF.

The sample holds a few counts of this clonotype. The rearrangement joins TRBV7-2 to TRBJ1-6, with 8 bases that match TRBD1. The germline V gene has CDR1 SGHTA and CDR2 FQGNSA. Trimming removed 0 bases from V and 2 bases from J; junction bases left unmatched: 0. The CDR3 covers 16 residues. Here the CDR3 reads CASSLATGAYNSPLHF. CDR3 DNA sequence: TGTGCCAGCAGCTTAGCGACAGGGGCCTATAATTCACCCCTCCACTTT.

The V call is TRBV6-1, the J call TRBJ1-2; the D is unclear. V dropped 1 base and J dropped 8 bases, with 8 bases sitting between them. The CDR3 sequence is 12 residues long. Germline V gives CDR1 MNHNS, CDR2 SASEGT. CDR3 residues: CASSEVGGGYTF. CDR3 nucleotide sequence: TGTGCCAGCAGTGAAGTGGGAGGCGGCTACACCTTC.

This chain joins TRBV24-1 and TRBJ2-1; D is uncertain. The CDR3 spans 12 residues. Germline V gene lookup returns CDR1 KGHDR and CDR2 SFDVKD. V gave up 2 bases and J gave up 12 bases, with 10 bases separating them. Written as DNA, the CDR3 is TGTGCCACCAGTGATTCCGATCGTTGGCAGTTCTTC. This gives the protein CATSDSDRWQFF.

This clonotype was seen ten or more times. The rearrangement links TRBV5-6 to TRBJ2-5, with D possibly TRBD2 on 6 matching bases. This CDR3 contains 14 residues. V dropped 3 bases and J dropped 5 bases, with 14 bases sitting between them. Germline CDR1 and CDR2: SGHDT and YYEEEE. As DNA, the CDR3 is TGTGCCAGCAGCTCCGTCGTTGCGGGGGAGACCCAGTACTTC. Residues: CASSSVVAGETQYF.

The V call is TRBV6-5, the J call TRBJ1-4; TRBD1 aligns across 9 bases. The CDR3 length is 15 residues. CDR1 and CDR2 (germline): MNHEY, SVGAGI. J lost 7 bases, V lost 5 bases, and 8 bases had no gene match. The chain's CDR3 is CASSRQGEGSEKLFF. The CDR3 DNA follows: TGTGCCAGCAGTCGACAGGGGGAAGGGAGTGAAAAACTGTTTTTT.

This clonotype was seen only a few times. The chain joins TRBV9 to TRBJ2-1; 7 positions match TRBD1. With 0 bases clipped from V and 12 bases from J, the junction kept 12 bases outside the gene matches. This CDR3 comprises 15 residues. The germline V gene has CDR1 SGDLS and CDR2 YYNGEE. CDR3: CASSVGDRDRRGQFF. CDR3 sequence (DNA): TGTGCCAGCAGCGTAGGAGACAGGGATCGTCGAGGGCAGTTCTTC.

This clonotype was counted at least ten times. V and J are TRBV20-1 and TRBJ2-7, with D maybe TRBD1 (5 bases). This CDR3 has 11 amino acids. Between the trimmed V and J ends, which lost 3 bases and 3 bases, there was a span of 6 bases. Germline V CDR1 and CDR2: DFQATT, SNEGSKA (reference sequence). The CDR3 region is CSARDNYEQYF. The DNA of the CDR3 is TGCAGTGCTAGGGACAACTACGAGCAGTACTTC.

A few counts support this clonotype. The chain uses TRBV5-1 and TRBJ2-1; tentative D call: TRBD1 (5 bases). The CDR3 totals 15 residues. Trimming pared 1 base from V and 2 bases from J, leaving 10 bases between. Germline-derived CDR1 and CDR2 are SGHRS and YFSETQ. Written as DNA, the CDR3 is TGCGCCAGCAGCTTGACGGCAGGGCCCTACAATGAGCAGTTCTTC. It specifies CASSLTAGPYNEQFF.

The rearrangement joins TRBV9 to TRBJ2-2; 7 nucleotides line up with TRBD1. Germline V CDR1 and CDR2: SGDLS, YYNGEE. CDR3 length: 13 residues. The ends lost 1 base at V and 6 bases at J; junction bases unmatched: 0. Here the CDR3 reads CASSVQGAGELFF. The CDR3 DNA reads as TGTGCCAGCAGCGTACAGGGGGCCGGGGAGCTGTTTTTT.

This clonotype was recorded a few times. V gene TRBV5-1 combines with J gene TRBJ2-5; possibly TRBD1 or TRBD2 for D (6 bases each). This CDR3 contains 11 residues. Trimming took 7 bases from V and 5 from J, leaving 9 bases between them. The germline V gene has CDR1 SGHRS and CDR2 YFSETQ. For the CDR3, the DNA is TGCGCCAGCGGGGGGCTTGAGACCCAGTACTTC. Protein sequence: CASGGLETQYF.

The chain recombines TRBV4-1 with TRBJ2-2; D unclear. V gave up 3 bases and J gave up 4 bases, with 9 bases separating them. The CDR3 is 14 amino acids. Germline V gene lookup returns CDR1 MGHRA and CDR2 YSYEKL. CDR3 nucleotides: TGCGCCAGCAGCCAGAACAGCCGCACCGGGGAGCTGTTTTTT. Its translation is CASSQNSRTGELFF.

V is TRBV7-9 and J is TRBJ2-7; perhaps TRBD1 as D (6 bases). CDR1 is SEHNR, CDR2 FQNEAQ, per germline (reference sequence). The CDR3 length is 15 residues. V lost 4 bases and J lost 2, with 15 bases in between. The DNA of the CDR3 is TGTGCCAGCAGCTCCCTAGGGGGATGGGCCTACGAGCAGTACTTC. Translated, it gives CASSSLGGWAYEQYF.